The 13 T cell receptor beta chains below all came from one sample that was sequenced in a study of T cell repertoires in cytomegalovirus infection. These receptors have no known antigen. One entry per CDR3 protein, called by TCRdb with MiXCR from the reads. The data hold about 830,000 distinct CDR3 sequences, with approximately 32% observed a single time. The sample in question was cultured CD8+ T cells from PBMCs, obtained from culture after CMV antigen stimulation. All receptors come from a human donor in good health (CMV status not recorded). Some clones in this sample may be carry-over from other donors' samples.

This clonotype was counted a few times. The J gene is TRBJ2-5, the V gene TRBV28; 11 bases align to TRBD2. The V gene's germline CDR1 is MDHEN and CDR2 SYDVKM. There are 15 residues in the CDR3. Losses at the gene ends were 6 bases for V and 2 bases for J; bases not matched to a gene: 5. The CDR3: CASRLAGGRQETQYF. The CDR3 DNA sequence: TGTGCCAGCAGGCTAGCGGGGGGCCGTCAAGAGACCCAGTACTTC. The whole variable domain, filled in from reference TRBV28 and TRBJ2-5, reads DVKVTQSSRYLVKRTGEKVFLECVQDMDHENMFWYRQDPGLGLRLIYFSYDVKMKEKGDIPEGYSVSREKKERFSLILESASTNQTSMYLCASRLAGGRQETQYFGPGTRLLVL.

J is TRBJ1-4 and V is TRBV4-3; 8 bases agree with TRBD1. The CDR3 length is 12 residues. V was pared by 4 bases and J by 11 bases, with 3 bases of the junction left unmatched. Per the germline V gene, CDR1 is LGHNA and CDR2 is YSLEER. The CDR3 protein is CASSLHRGKLFF. The CDR3 coding sequence is TGCGCCAGCAGCCTGCACAGGGGGAAACTGTTTTTT.

The genes are TRBV25-1 and TRBJ1-1, with D possibly being TRBD1 (6 bases). V lost 2 bases and J 7 bases, leaving 17 bases between the germline ends. The CDR3 is 15 residues long. Germline values: CDR1 MGHDK, CDR2 SYGVNS. Written as DNA, the CDR3 is TGTGCCAGCAGTGAAGGGCCCAGGGGTGAACTTGAAGCTTTCTTT. It is translated as CASSEGPRGELEAFF.

This clonotype has just a few counts. CDR3 in DNA: TGTGCCAGCAGCTTAACGGGGGGACACACAGATACGCAGTATTTT. This codes for CASSLTGGHTDTQYF. The chain recombines TRBV7-2 with TRBJ2-3, with D tentatively TRBD2 (7 bases). The length of the CDR3 is 15 residues. Germline V gives CDR1 SGHTA, CDR2 FQGNSA. V was cut by 2 bases and J by 2 bases, with 11 bases left in between.

This clonotype has just a few counts. The V and J genes are TRBV2 and TRBJ2-1; D not certain. Deletions cut 8 bases from V and 6 bases from J, with 11 bases between. The CDR3 consists of 12 residues. CDR1 SNHLY and CDR2 FYNNEI come from the germline V gene. The CDR3 loop reads CASQGSGNEQFF. CDR3 nucleotides: TGTGCCAGCCAAGGCTCGGGCAATGAGCAGTTCTTC. The complete variable domain, with remaining parts taken from reference TRBV2 and TRBJ2-1, reads EPEVTQTPSHQVTQMGQEVILRCVPISNHLYFYWYRQILGQKVEFLVSFYNNEISEKSEIFDDQFSVERPDGSNFTLKIRSTKLEDSAMYFCASQGSGNEQFFGPGTRLTVL.

This clonotype was detected many times. The chain uses TRBV4-1 and TRBJ1-6, with a possible D match to TRBD1 (5 bases). Germline CDR1 reads MGHRA; CDR2 reads YSYEKL. V was clipped by 2 bases and J by 4 bases, with 12 bases between them. CDR3 length: 16 amino acids. The CDR3: CASSQSRTRYNSPLHF. DNA for the CDR3: TGCGCCAGCAGCCAAAGCCGGACAAGATATAATTCACCCCTCCACTTT.

This clonotype was picked up a small number of times. The V gene is TRBV7-9, the J gene TRBJ1-4, with 8 bases fitting TRBD1. Trimming removed 5 bases from V and 8 bases from J; junction bases left unmatched: 13. CDR3 length equals 16 residues. Germline V CDR1 and CDR2: SEHNR, FQNEAQ (reference sequence). CDR3 protein: CASSPSDRGAGEKLFF. The CDR3 region has the DNA TGTGCCAGCAGCCCCTCCGACAGGGGCGCGGGGGAAAAACTGTTTTTT.

The gene calls are TRBV6-1 and TRBJ2-1; no clear D gene. Per the germline V gene, CDR1 is MNHNS and CDR2 is SASEGT. CDR3 length equals 12 residues. Trimming shortened V by 7 bases and J by 6 bases, and 10 bases separated the two germline ends. CDR3 amino acids: CASTGPTNEQFF. DNA for the CDR3: TGTGCCAGCACCGGACCGACCAATGAGCAGTTCTTC.

A few counts support this clonotype. This rearrangement joins TRBV27 to TRBJ2-1; possibly TRBD1 for D (7 bases). The CDR3 spans 18 residues. CDR1 MNHEY and CDR2 SMNVEV come from the germline V gene (reference sequence). Trimming pared 5 bases from V and 7 bases from J, leaving 27 bases between. CDR3 sequence (DNA): TGTGCCAGCAGTCCCTGGGGGGACAGTTACCCTCAGGGGAATGAGCAGTTCTTC. Its protein is CASSPWGDSYPQGNEQFF.

In its sample, this clonotype was seen many times. V gene TRBV6-1 combines with J gene TRBJ1-2; no clear D gene. Germline V gene lookup returns CDR1 MNHNS and CDR2 SASEGT. The length of the CDR3 is 15 residues. Between the trimmed V and J ends, which lost 3 bases and 3 bases, there was a span of 14 bases. The CDR3 spells CASSEEHDPYYGYTF. DNA for the CDR3: TGTGCCAGCAGTGAGGAGCACGATCCCTACTATGGCTACACCTTC.

This clonotype was recorded a few times. This chain connects TRBV7-8 to TRBJ1-6; no reliable D call. The CDR3 is made up of 15 amino acids. CDR1 SGHVS and CDR2 FQNEAQ come from the germline V gene. Trimming removed 2 bases at V and 5 bases at J, with 10 bases between. The CDR3 nucleotides read TGTGCCAGCAGCTTACTGGAGGGCAATAATTCACCCCTCCACTTT. Its protein product is CASSLLEGNNSPLHF.

This clonotype was seen more than once but under ten times. V gene TRBV27 combines with J gene TRBJ2-3; TRBD2 might be the D (6 bases). This CDR3 comprises 15 residues. With 3 bases removed from V and 6 bases from J, the gap between germline ends came to 16 bases. In germline, CDR1 is MNHEY, CDR2 SMNVEV (reference sequence). The CDR3 DNA reads TGTGCCAGCAGTTTTCGGAGGGCACAGCGGGATACGCAGTATTTT. Residues: CASSFRRAQRDTQYF.

This rearrangement joins TRBV6-2 or TRBV6-3 to TRBJ2-3; 7 nucleotides line up with TRBD2. Germline V lookup: CDR1 MNHEY, CDR2 SVGEGT. Losses at the gene ends were 5 bases for V and 6 bases for J; bases not matched to a gene: 8. The CDR3 is made up of 14 amino acids. This chain's CDR3 is CASSHPGLLDTQYF. The CDR3 DNA follows: TGTGCCAGCAGTCACCCGGGACTATTGGATACGCAGTATTTT.